The clone carrying this T cell receptor (beta chain) was seen at least ten times. The target antigen is unknown. From germline, CDR1 is DFQATT and CDR2 SNEGSKA (reference sequence). Between the trimmed V and J ends, which lost 4 bases and 4 bases, there was a span of 10 bases. The CDR3 runs 12 residues. Uncontrolled infections, other autoimmune diseases, pregnancy or lactation led to exclusion of patients. This entry is derived from a study of T cells in Graves' hyperthyroidism and ophthalmopathy. Study-wide points: Onset of ophthalmopathy came a median approximately 6.8 months after the model predicted it.

From RNA transcripts, TCR beta CDR3 regions were amplified. The TCR CDR3 was amplified in a first-round RT-PCR using the HTBI primer set. A single record per CDR3 protein comes from TCRdb applying MiXCR to the multiplex PCR reads. Of about 560,000 distinct CDR3 sequences listed, about 15% are singletons. Sequencing used blood. V and J are TRBV20-1 and TRBJ1-2; D is perhaps TRBD1 (5 bases). The receptor was derived from a woman aged 25 to 39 with Graves' hyperthyroidism. The CDR3 DNA reads TGCAGTGCTACACCAGACAGCTATGGCTACACCTTC. Amino acid sequence: CSATPDSYGYTF.